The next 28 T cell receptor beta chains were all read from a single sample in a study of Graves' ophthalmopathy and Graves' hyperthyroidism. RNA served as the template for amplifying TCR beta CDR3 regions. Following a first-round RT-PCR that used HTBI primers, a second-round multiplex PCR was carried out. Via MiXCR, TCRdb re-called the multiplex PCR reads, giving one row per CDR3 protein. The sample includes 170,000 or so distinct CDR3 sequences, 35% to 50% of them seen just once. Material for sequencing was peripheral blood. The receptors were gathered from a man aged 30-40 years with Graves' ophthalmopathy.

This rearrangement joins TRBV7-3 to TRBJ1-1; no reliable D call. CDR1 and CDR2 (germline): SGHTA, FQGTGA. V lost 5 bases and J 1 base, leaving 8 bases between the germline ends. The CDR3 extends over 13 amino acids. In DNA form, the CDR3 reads TGTGCCAGCAGCCCTACGCGGAACACTGAAGCTTTCTTT. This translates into CASSPTRNTEAFF.

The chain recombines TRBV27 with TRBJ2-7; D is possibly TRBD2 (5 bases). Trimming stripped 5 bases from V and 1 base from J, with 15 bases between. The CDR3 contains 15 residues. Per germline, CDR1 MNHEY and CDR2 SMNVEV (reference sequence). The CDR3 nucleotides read TGTGCCAGCAGTCCGACTACAAAGTGGTCCTACGAGCAGTACTTC. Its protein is CASSPTTKWSYEQYF.

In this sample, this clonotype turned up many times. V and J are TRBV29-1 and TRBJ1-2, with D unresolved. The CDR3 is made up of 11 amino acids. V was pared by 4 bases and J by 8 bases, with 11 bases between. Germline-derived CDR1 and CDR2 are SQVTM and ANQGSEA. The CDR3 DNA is TGCAGCGTTGTGGAACCGGAGGGCTACACCTTC. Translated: CSVVEPEGYTF. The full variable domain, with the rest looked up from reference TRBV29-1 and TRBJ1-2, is SAVISQKPSRDICQRGTSLTIQCQVDSQVTMMFWYRQQPGQSLTLIATANQGSEATYESGFVIDKFPISRPNLTFSTLTVSNMSPEDSSIYLCSVVEPEGYTFGSGTRLTVV.

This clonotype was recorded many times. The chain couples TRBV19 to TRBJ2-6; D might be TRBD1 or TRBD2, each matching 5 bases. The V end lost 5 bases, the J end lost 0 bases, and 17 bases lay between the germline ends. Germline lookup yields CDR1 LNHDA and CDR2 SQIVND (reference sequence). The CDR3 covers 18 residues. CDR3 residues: CASSRHGGSSSGANVLTF. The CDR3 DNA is TGTGCCAGTAGTCGTCATGGGGGTTCCAGCTCTGGGGCCAACGTCCTGACTTTC. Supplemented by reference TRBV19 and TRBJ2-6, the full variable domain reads DGGITQSPKYLFRKEGQNVTLSCEQNLNHDAMYWYRQDPGQGLRLIYYSQIVNDFQKGDIAEGYSVSREKKESFPLTVTSAQKNPTAFYLCASSRHGGSSSGANVLTFGAGSRLTVL.

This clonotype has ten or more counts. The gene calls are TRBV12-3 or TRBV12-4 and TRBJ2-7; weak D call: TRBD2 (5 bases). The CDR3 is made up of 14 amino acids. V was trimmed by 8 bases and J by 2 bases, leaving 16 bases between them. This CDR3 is CASQREVGTYEQYF. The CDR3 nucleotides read TGTGCCAGCCAGAGGGAAGTCGGCACCTACGAGCAGTACTTC.

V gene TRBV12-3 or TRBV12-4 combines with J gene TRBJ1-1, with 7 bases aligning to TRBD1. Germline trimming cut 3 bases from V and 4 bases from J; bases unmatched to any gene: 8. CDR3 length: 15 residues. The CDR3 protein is CASSLTRGRATEAFF. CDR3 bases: TGTGCCAGCAGTTTGACCAGGGGGAGGGCCACTGAAGCTTTCTTT.

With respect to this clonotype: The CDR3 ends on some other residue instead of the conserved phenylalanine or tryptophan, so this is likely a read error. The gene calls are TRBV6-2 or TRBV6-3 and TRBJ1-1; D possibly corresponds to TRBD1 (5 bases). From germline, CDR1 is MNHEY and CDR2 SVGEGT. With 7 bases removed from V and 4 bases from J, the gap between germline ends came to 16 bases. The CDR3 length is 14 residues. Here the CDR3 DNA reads TGTGCCAGCACCACGAGGGCCGGGACCACTGAAGCTTTCCTT. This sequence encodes CASTTRAGTTEAFL.

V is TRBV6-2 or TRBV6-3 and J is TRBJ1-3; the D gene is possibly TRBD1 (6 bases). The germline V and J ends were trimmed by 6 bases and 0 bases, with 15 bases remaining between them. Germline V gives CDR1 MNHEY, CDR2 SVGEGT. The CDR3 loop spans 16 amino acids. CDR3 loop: CASSRDIRLSGNTIYF. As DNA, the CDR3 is TGTGCCAGCAGCCGGGACATCCGACTCTCTGGAAACACCATATATTTT.

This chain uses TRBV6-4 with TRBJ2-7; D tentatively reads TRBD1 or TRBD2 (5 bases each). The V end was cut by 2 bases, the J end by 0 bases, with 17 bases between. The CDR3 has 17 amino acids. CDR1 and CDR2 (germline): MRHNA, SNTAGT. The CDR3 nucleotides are TGTGCCAGCAGTGACCCGCGGGCCTCAGGGATCTCCTACGAGCAGTACTTC. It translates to CASSDPRASGISYEQYF.

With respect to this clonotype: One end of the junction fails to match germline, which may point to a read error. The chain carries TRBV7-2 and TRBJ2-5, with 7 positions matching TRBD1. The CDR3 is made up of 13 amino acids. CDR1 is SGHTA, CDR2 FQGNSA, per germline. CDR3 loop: CASSKGQQETRYF. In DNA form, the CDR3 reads TGTGCCAGCAGCAAGGGACAGCAAGAGACCCGGTACTTC.

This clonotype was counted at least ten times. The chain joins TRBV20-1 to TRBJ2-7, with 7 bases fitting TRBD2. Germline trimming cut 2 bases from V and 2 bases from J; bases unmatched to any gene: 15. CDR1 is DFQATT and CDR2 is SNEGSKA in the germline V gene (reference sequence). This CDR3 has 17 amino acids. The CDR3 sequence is CSARPTPMSGAPYEQYF. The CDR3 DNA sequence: TGCAGTGCTAGACCCACCCCTATGAGCGGGGCACCCTACGAGCAGTACTTC.

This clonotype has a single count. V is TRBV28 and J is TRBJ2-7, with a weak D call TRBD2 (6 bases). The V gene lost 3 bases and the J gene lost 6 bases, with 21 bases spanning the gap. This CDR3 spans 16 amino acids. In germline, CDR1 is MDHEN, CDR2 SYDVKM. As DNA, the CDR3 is TGTGCCAGCAGTTTTGCTGGAGGGGAGGAGTATGGCGAGCAGTACTTC. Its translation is CASSFAGGEEYGEQYF.

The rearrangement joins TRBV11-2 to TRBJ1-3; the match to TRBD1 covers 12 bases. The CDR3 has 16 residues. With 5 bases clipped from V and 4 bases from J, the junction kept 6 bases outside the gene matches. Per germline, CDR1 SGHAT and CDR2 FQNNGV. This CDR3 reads CASSARDRGRGNTIYF. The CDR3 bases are TGTGCCAGCAGCGCCCGGGACAGGGGGCGAGGAAACACCATATATTTT.

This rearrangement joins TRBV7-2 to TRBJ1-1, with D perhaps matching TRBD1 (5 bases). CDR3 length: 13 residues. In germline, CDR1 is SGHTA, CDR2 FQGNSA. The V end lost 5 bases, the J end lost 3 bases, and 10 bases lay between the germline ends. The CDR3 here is CTSSTQGDTEAFF. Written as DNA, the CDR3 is TGTACCAGCAGCACTCAAGGGGACACTGAAGCTTTCTTT.

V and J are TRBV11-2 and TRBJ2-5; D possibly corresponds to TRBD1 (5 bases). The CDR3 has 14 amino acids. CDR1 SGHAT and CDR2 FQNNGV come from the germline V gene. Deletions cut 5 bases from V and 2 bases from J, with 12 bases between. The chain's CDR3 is CASSPRQNQETQYF. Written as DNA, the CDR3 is TGTGCCAGCAGCCCCCGACAGAATCAAGAGACCCAGTACTTC.

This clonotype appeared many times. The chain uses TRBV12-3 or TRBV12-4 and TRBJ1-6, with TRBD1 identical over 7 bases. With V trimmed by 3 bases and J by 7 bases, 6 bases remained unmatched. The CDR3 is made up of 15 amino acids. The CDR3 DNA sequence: TGTGCCAGCAGTTTGGAGGCAGGGGGGAATTCACCCCTCCACTTT. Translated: CASSLEAGGNSPLHF.

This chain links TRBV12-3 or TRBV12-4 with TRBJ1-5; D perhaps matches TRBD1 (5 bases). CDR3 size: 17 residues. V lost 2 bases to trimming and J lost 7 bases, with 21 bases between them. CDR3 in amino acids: CASSLLPPGVPGQPQHF. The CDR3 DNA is TGTGCCAGCAGTTTATTGCCGCCGGGGGTTCCGGGACAGCCCCAGCATTTT.

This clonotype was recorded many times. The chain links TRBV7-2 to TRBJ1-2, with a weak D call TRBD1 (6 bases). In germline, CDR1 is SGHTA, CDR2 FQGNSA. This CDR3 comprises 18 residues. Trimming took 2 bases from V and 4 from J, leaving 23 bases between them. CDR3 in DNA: TGTGCCAGCAGCTTAAGGGGGGGGTTCGGACGGGTTGGCTATGGCTACACCTTC. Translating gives CASSLRGGFGRVGYGYTF.

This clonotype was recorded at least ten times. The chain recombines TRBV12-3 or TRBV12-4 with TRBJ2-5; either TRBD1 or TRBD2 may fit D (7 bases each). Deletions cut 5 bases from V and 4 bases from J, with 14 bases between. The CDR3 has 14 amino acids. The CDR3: CASSPDREGETQYF. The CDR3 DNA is TGTGCCAGCAGTCCAGACAGGGAGGGAGAGACCCAGTACTTC.

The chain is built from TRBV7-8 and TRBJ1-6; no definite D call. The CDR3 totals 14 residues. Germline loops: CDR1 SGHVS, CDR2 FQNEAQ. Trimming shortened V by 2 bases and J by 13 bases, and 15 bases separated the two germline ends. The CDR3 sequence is CASSLNLTPSPLHF. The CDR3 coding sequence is TGTGCCAGCAGCTTAAATCTGACCCCCTCGCCCCTCCACTTT.

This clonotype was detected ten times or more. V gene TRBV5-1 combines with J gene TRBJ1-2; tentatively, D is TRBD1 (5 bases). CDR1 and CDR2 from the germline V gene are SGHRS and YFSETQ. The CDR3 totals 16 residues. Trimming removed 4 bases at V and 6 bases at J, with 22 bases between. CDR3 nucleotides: TGCGCCAGCAGCAGCCTAGGGTCAGGGCCGAAAGATGGCTACACCTTC. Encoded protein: CASSSLGSGPKDGYTF. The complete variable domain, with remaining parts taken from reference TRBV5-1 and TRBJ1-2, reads KAGVTQTPRYLIKTRGQQVTLSCSPISGHRSVSWYQQTPGQGLQFLFEYFSETQRNKGNFPGRFSGRQFSNSRSEMNVSTLELGDSALYLCASSSLGSGPKDGYTFGSGTRLTVV.

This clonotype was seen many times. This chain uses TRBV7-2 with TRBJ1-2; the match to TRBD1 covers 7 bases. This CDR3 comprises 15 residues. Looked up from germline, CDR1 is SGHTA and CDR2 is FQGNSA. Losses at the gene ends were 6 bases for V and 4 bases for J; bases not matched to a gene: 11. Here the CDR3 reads CASRKRGQFVYGYTF. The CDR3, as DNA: TGTGCCAGCAGGAAGAGGGGACAGTTTGTCTATGGCTACACCTTC.

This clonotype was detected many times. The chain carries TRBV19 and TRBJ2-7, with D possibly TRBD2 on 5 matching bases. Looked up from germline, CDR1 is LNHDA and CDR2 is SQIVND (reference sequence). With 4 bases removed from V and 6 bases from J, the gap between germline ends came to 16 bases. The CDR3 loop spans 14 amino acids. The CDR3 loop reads CASSTPPTSFEQYF. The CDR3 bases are TGTGCCAGTAGTACCCCACCCACTAGTTTCGAGCAGTACTTC.

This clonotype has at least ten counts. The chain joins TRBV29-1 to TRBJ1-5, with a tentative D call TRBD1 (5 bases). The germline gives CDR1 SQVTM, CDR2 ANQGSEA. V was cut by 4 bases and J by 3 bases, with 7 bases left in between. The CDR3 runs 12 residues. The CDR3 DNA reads TGCAGCGTTGGGGGGTTCAATCAGCCCCAGCATTTT. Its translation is CSVGGFNQPQHF.

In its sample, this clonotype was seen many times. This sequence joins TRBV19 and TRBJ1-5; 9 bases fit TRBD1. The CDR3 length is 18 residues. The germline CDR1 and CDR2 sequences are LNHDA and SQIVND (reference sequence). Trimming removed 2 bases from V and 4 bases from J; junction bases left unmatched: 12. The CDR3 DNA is TGTGCCAGTAGTATATTCCCCGCACAAGACAGGGGGAATCAGCCCCAGCATTTT. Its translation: CASSIFPAQDRGNQPQHF. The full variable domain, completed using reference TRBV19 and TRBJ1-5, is DGGITQSPKYLFRKEGQNVTLSCEQNLNHDAMYWYRQDPGQGLRLIYYSQIVNDFQKGDIAEGYSVSREKKESFPLTVTSAQKNPTAFYLCASSIFPAQDRGNQPQHFGDGTRLSIL.

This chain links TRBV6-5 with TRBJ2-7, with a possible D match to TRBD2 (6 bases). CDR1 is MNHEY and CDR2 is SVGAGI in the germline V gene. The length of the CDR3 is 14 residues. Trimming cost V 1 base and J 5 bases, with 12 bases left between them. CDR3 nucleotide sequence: TGTGCCAGCAGTTACTACGGGAGCAGGGACGAGCAGTACTTC. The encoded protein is CASSYYGSRDEQYF.

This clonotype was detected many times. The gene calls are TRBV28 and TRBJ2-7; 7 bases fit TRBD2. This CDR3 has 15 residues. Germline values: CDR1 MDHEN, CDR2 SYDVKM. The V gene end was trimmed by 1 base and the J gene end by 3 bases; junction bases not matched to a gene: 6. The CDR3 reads CASSLSAGDGYEQYF. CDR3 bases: TGTGCCAGCAGTTTATCCGCGGGAGACGGCTACGAGCAGTACTTC.

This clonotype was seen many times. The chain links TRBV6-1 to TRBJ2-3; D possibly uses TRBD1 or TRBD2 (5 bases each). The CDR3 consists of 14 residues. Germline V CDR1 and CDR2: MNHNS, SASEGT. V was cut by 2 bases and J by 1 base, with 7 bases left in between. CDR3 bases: TGTGCCAGCAGTGAACAGGGAGGCACAGATACGCAGTATTTT. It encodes CASSEQGGTDTQYF.